Listed below are T cell receptor beta chains from one sample, sequenced in a study of blood T cell repertoires in COVID-19. Libraries were prepared by immunoSEQ multiplex PCR; TCRdb keeps only in-frame clonotypes and omits some of them. The sample lists roughly 320,000 clones, about 88% occurring once. Sequenced material: peripheral blood. The receptors shown here come from a man between 65 and 79 years old with acute or convalescent COVID-19. The CDR3 runs from the conserved cysteine through the conserved F or W. The D gene is left open where the match is weak. Clone size is shown for a subset of rows, as once, few, many or a class of expanded clone.

>-|TRBV7-9|15|TRBJ2-5|TRBD1
CASSLGQGAWETQYF
TGTGCCAGCAGCTTAGGACAGGGGGCGTGGGAGACCCAGTACTTC
>-|TRBV11-3|15|TRBJ1-1|-
CASSSQGGGDTEAFF
TGTGCCAGCAGCTCACAGGGCGGGGGTGACACTGAAGCTTTCTTT
>once|TRBV5-1|14|TRBJ2-1|-
CASSSGLGGDEQFF
TGCGCCAGCAGCTCTGGTCTGGGGGGAGATGAGCAGTTCTTC
>-|TRBV18|14|TRBJ2-1|TRBD1
CASSPAQGANEQFF
TGTGCCAGCTCACCCGCACAGGGGGCCAATGAGCAGTTCTTC
>-|TRBV5-4|17|TRBJ1-2|TRBD1
CASSPPGQGVGDYGYTF
TGTGCCAGCAGCCCCCCGGGACAGGGTGTGGGTGACTATGGCTACACCTTC
>-|TRBV6-2/TRBV6-3|14|TRBJ2-3|-
CASSYTRPTDTQYF
TGTGCCAGCAGTTATACCAGGCCCACAGATACGCAGTATTTT
>-|TRBV5-5|14|TRBJ1-1|-
CASSLGGMALEAFF
TGTGCCAGCAGCCTGGGCGGCATGGCTCTTGAAGCTTTCTTT
>-|TRBV4-2|16|TRBJ1-2|-
CASSQEVGARTYGYTF
TGTGCCAGCAGCCAAGAAGTTGGGGCCCGTACCTATGGCTACACCTTC
>-|TRBV28|14|TRBJ1-2|TRBD1
CASSSGGLNYGYTF
TGTGCCAGCAGTTCAGGGGGCCTGAACTATGGCTACACCTTC
>-|TRBV6-2/TRBV6-3|13|TRBJ2-3|-
CASSQGSKDTQYF
TGTGCCAGCAGTCAGGGGTCAAAAGATACGCAGTATTTT
>-|TRBV6-2/TRBV6-3|15|TRBJ1-5|-
CASSPTSDSNQPQHF
TGTGCCAGCAGTCCGACATCCGATAGCAATCAGCCCCAGCATTTT
>few|TRBV7-9|16|TRBJ2-7|TRBD2
CASSVGTSGAGYEQYF
TGTGCCAGCAGCGTGGGGACTAGCGGAGCTGGTTACGAGCAGTACTTC
>few|TRBV24-1|16|TRBJ1-4|TRBD1
CATSDPRQGANEKLFF
TGTGCCACCAGTGACCCACGACAGGGGGCGAATGAAAAACTGTTTTTT
>-|TRBV7-2|16|TRBJ1-6|-
CASSLFAGLPNSPLHF
TGTGCCAGCAGCTTATTCGCGGGGCTACCCAATTCACCCCTCCACTTT
>-|TRBV4-2|15|TRBJ1-6|TRBD1
CASSHADRGNSPLHF
TGTGCCAGCAGCCACGCCGACAGGGGTAATTCACCCCTCCACTTT
>-|TRBV7-7|18|TRBJ1-5|-
CASISGQPEWGSNQPQHF
TGTGCCAGCATCTCAGGACAGCCAGAATGGGGGAGCAATCAGCCCCAGCATTTT
>once|TRBV5-1|15|TRBJ2-3|TRBD1
CASSLGVQQGMTQYF
TGCGCCAGCAGCTTGGGGGTTCAACAGGGGATGACGCAGTATTTT
>-|TRBV11-3|16|TRBJ2-1|TRBD1
CASSLEPGQAYNEQFF
TGTGCCAGCAGCTTAGAGCCGGGACAGGCCTACAATGAGCAGTTCTTC
>-|TRBV6-2/TRBV6-3|15|TRBJ1-3|TRBD1
CASRYRGYSGNTIYF
TGTGCCAGCAGATACAGGGGGTACTCTGGAAACACCATATATTTT
>few|TRBV5-6|18|TRBJ2-1|-
CASSFSRVLTGAYNEQFF
TGTGCCAGCAGCTTTAGCAGGGTTCTAACCGGTGCCTACAATGAGCAGTTCTTC
>few|TRBV24-1|17|TRBJ1-3|TRBD1
CATSDGTGKDSGNTIYF
TGTGCCACCAGTGATGGGACAGGGAAAGACTCTGGAAACACCATATATTTT
>-|TRBV30|14|TRBJ2-7|TRBD2
CAWSGSAGVYEQYF
TGTGCCTGGAGCGGATCAGCGGGAGTTTACGAGCAGTACTTC
>-|TRBV28|12|TRBJ1-2|-
CASSLDRYGYTF
TGTGCCAGCAGTTTAGACAGATATGGCTACACCTTC
>-|TRBV2|12|TRBJ1-1|-
CASSRLRTEAFF
TGTGCCAGCAGTCGCCTACGCACTGAAGCTTTCTTT
>-|TRBV15|15|TRBJ1-2|TRBD1
CATSIRQGAKGGYTF
TGTGCCACCAGCATCCGACAGGGGGCTAAGGGGGGCTACACCTTC
>-|TRBV7-7|14|TRBJ2-1|-
CASSPAGGNNEQFF
TGTGCCAGCAGCCCAGCAGGAGGGAACAATGAGCAGTTCTTC